This TCR beta chain was retrieved from a study of blood T cells in healthy people across ages. Study-wide points: In older individuals, TCR beta diversity per million T cells was lower, falling roughly linearly with age.

The use of a sample-barcoded 5' primer and a J-beta primer mix characterized a second PCR of roughly 7 to 12 cycles. A template-switch adaptor that had 12 random nucleotides put a tag on each cDNA molecule. TCRdb analysed the 5' RACE reads with MiXCR anew, one entry per CDR3 protein. Of 660,000 or so distinct CDR3 sequences listed, approximately 50% are singletons. This CDR3 is built from 13 residues. CDR1 is SGHTA and CDR2 is FQGNSA in the germline V gene. Trimming removed 3 bases from V and 5 bases from J, with 10 bases in between. In this sample, this clonotype turned up many times. Its antigen is still unknown.

This sequence joins TRBV7-2 and TRBJ1-2, with no clear D. This TCR derives from a man aged 60 to 75 in good health. Sequencing input: blood. This CDR3 reads CASSLTGLYGYTF. As DNA, the CDR3 is TGTGCCAGCAGCTTGACTGGGCTATATGGCTACACCTTC. The entire variable domain, with the rest obtained from reference TRBV7-2 and TRBJ1-2, is as follows: GAGVSQSPSNKVTEKGKDVELRCDPISGHTALYWYRQSLGQGLEFLIYFQGNSAPDKSGLPSDRFSAERTGGSVSTLTIQRTQQEDSAVYLCASSLTGLYGYTFGSGTRLTVV.